This entry features one T cell receptor beta chain sequence. As yet, its antigen is unknown. This record comes from a study of T cell responses to AZD1222 COVID-19 vaccine. Study-level points and caveats: It should be noted that donors were predominantly white British and more often female, and clonal diversity was possibly underestimated. A rise in Spike-specific TCR breadth and depth followed two AZD1222 doses. The study sampled repertoires only after the peak T cell response. Nearly half of unique spike-specific TCRs reportedly avoided B.1.351 and B.1.1.7 mutated regions.

Germline V gene sequence: CDR1 MNHEY, CDR2 SVGEGT. CDR3 length equals 15 residues. V was trimmed by 2 bases and J by 0 bases, leaving 5 bases between them. Repertoires were generated with immunoSEQ multiplex PCR, while TCRdb's copy carries only in-frame clones and drops some. The profile shows under 150,000 clones, over 85% of them singletons. Here the sequenced sample was peripheral blood, taken 28 days after the second AZD1222 dose. V is TRBV6-2 or TRBV6-3 and J is TRBJ2-6, with D unclear. The sequence came from an adult who received the AZD1222 COVID-19 vaccine. CDR3 sequence reads: CASSYEASGANVLTF. DNA for the CDR3: TGTGCCAGCAGTTACGAGGCCTCTGGGGCCAACGTCCTGACTTTC.